Judged by frequency, the clone carrying this T cell receptor (beta chain) is medium-sized. This record comes from a study of CD8 T cells in cerebrospinal fluid in Alzheimer's disease. Across the whole study: Two single-cell methods, plate-based nested PCR and droplet-based sequencing, assessed CSF clonal expansion.

TCRdb processed the 10x single-cell sequencing reads again and assigns one entry to each CDR3 protein, with no DNA. Its table lists around 1,300 distinct CDR3 sequences. This CDR3 comprises 14 residues. The germline CDR1 and CDR2 sequences are SGHRS and YFSETQ. The V gene is TRBV5-1, the J gene TRBJ2-3; lacking DNA, the TRBD1 call made by TCRdb goes unchecked. The receptor was isolated from a human donor with mild cognitive impairment. The specimen sequenced was cerebrospinal fluid. The CDR3: CASSLGQGGNTQYF. Based on the CDR3 plus reference TRBV5-1 and TRBJ2-3, the full variable domain is KAGVTQTPRYLIKTRGQQVTLSCSPISGHRSVSWYQQTPGQGLQFLFEYFSETQRNKGNFPGRFSGRQFSNSRSEMNVSTLELGDSALYLCASSLGQGGNTQYFGPGTRLTVL.